A single sample gave rise to the 25 T cell receptor beta chains below, sequenced in a study of T cell changes during pregnancy in multiple sclerosis. Some clones are missing from TCRdb's copy, which holds only in-frame ones; the method was immunoSEQ multiplex PCR. This table holds around 30,000 clones, more than 70% found once. This specimen consisted of CD8+ T cells from peripheral blood mononuclear cells, obtained after pregnancy. The receptors derive from a female donor with multiple sclerosis, enrolled in a pregnancy study.

The chain joins TRBV11-2 to TRBJ2-1; no clear D gene. Trimming removed 0 bases from V and 2 bases from J, with 11 bases in between. Germline V gene lookup returns CDR1 SGHAT and CDR2 FQNNGV. This CDR3 is 16 amino acids long. For the CDR3, the DNA is TGTGCCAGCAGCTTAGAAGCTCGTAGTACCTACAATGAGCAGTTCTTC. It is translated as CASSLEARSTYNEQFF.

This rearrangement joins TRBV5-5 to TRBJ2-3; TRBD1 might be the D (5 bases). Germline V gives CDR1 SGHKS, CDR2 YYEKEE (reference sequence). The CDR3 contains 14 residues. Trimming removed 0 bases from V and 3 bases from J, with 8 bases in between. CDR3 coding DNA: TGTGCCAGCAGCTTGGTAGGGGCGACAGATACGCAGTATTTT. This encodes CASSLVGATDTQYF. The whole variable domain, filled in from reference TRBV5-5 and TRBJ2-3, reads DAGVTQSPTHLIKTRGQQVTLRCSPISGHKSVSWYQQVLGQGPQFIFQYYEKEERGRGNFPDRFSARQFPNYSSELNVNALLLGDSALYLCASSLVGATDTQYFGPGTRLTVL.

The chain has TRBV30 and TRBJ2-1; D is unresolved. In germline, CDR1 is GTSNPN, CDR2 SVGIG (reference sequence). This CDR3 spans 11 amino acids. V was shortened by 3 bases and J by 10 bases, with 10 bases between the two germline ends. CDR3 nucleotides: TGTGCCTGGAGCCCAGGCGTGGAGCAGTTCTTC. Encoded protein: CAWSPGVEQFF.

The CDR3 protein is CASSLGYRGTDTQYF. Here the CDR3 DNA reads TGTGCCAGCAGCTTGGGCTATCGGGGAACAGATACGCAGTATTTT. The chain links TRBV5-6 to TRBJ2-3; D may be TRBD2 (5 bases). Trimming shortened V by 0 bases and J by 3 bases, and 11 bases separated the two germline ends. The CDR3 runs to 15 residues. Germline lookup yields CDR1 SGHDT and CDR2 YYEEEE.

V is TRBV6-5 and J is TRBJ2-3, with TRBD1 matching 9 bases. The CDR3 runs 15 residues. The germline V gene has CDR1 MNHEY and CDR2 SVGAGI. V shed 4 bases and J 2 bases; nucleotides not matched to a gene: 4. The CDR3 protein is CASSWGQGDTDTQYF. CDR3 DNA sequence: TGTGCCAGCAGTTGGGGACAGGGAGACACAGATACGCAGTATTTT.

The chain joins TRBV19 to TRBJ1-1; D not resolved. The ends were cut back, 6 bases at V and 5 bases at J, with 16 bases in the middle. This CDR3 region has 14 residues. The germline V gene encodes CDR1 LNHDA and CDR2 SQIVND (reference sequence). CDR3 sequence reads: CASRWAVSGTEAFF. CDR3 coding DNA: TGTGCCAGTAGGTGGGCAGTCTCGGGGACTGAAGCTTTCTTT.

This clone was detected a few times. This chain connects TRBV10-1 to TRBJ1-6, with 8 bases that match TRBD1. The length of the CDR3 is 13 residues. V shed 2 bases and J 10 bases; nucleotides not matched to a gene: 1. Germline CDR1 and CDR2: WNHNN and SYGVQD (reference sequence). This CDR3 is CASSEGQGSPLHF. The CDR3 nucleotides are TGCGCCAGCAGTGAGGGACAGGGATCACCCCTCCACTTT.

The chain recombines TRBV6-5 with TRBJ2-6; D may be TRBD2 (5 bases). Deletions cut 2 bases from V and 0 bases from J, with 5 bases between. This CDR3 comprises 15 residues. Germline lookup yields CDR1 MNHEY and CDR2 SVGAGI. For the CDR3, the DNA is TGTGCCAGCAGTTACGGGAGCTCTGGGGCCAACGTCCTGACTTTC. Protein sequence: CASSYGSSGANVLTF.

The genes are TRBV19 and TRBJ1-2; D remains ambiguous. From germline, CDR1 is LNHDA and CDR2 SQIVND (reference sequence). Between the trimmed V and J ends, which lost 4 bases and 0 bases, there was a span of 12 bases. This CDR3 is 15 amino acids long. The CDR3 spells CASSRNRETNYGYTF. In DNA, the CDR3 is TGTGCCAGTAGTAGGAACAGAGAAACTAACTATGGCTACACCTTC.

J is TRBJ1-6 and V is TRBV28; 8 nucleotides agree with TRBD1. The CDR3 runs to 16 residues. V lost 8 bases and J lost 7; bases outside the gene matches: 13. The V gene's germline CDR1 is MDHEN and CDR2 SYDVKM. In DNA, the CDR3 is TGTGCCAGCGGTGTTGACAGGGGAGATTACAATTCACCCCTCCACTTT. Its translation is CASGVDRGDYNSPLHF.

The rearrangement links TRBV19 to TRBJ2-7, with a possible D match to TRBD1 (5 bases). The CDR3 has 13 residues. Between the trimmed V and J ends, which lost 5 bases and 3 bases, there was a span of 11 bases. From germline, CDR1 is LNHDA and CDR2 SQIVND (reference sequence). CDR3 loop: CASSLDSNYEQYF. In nucleotides, the CDR3 is TGTGCCAGTAGTCTCGACAGCAACTACGAGCAGTACTTC.

The chain uses TRBV12-5 and TRBJ2-7; D not certain. Per germline, CDR1 LGHNT and CDR2 FRNRAP. Deletions cut 4 bases from V and 3 bases from J, with 7 bases between. The CDR3 runs 12 residues. The CDR3 sequence is CASGSSNYEQYF. CDR3 coding DNA: TGTGCTAGTGGTTCGTCTAACTACGAGCAGTACTTC. Full variable domain (missing parts from reference TRBV12-5 and TRBJ2-7): DARVTQTPRHKVTEMGQEVTMRCQPILGHNTVFWYRQTMMQGLELLAYFRNRAPLDDSGMPKDRFSAEMPDATLATLKIQPSEPRDSAVYFCASGSSNYEQYFGPGTRLTVT.

J is TRBJ2-3 and V is TRBV21-1; no check of the table's D call, TRBD2, against the DNA was made. TRBV21-1 is described as a pseudogene. This CDR3 is 20 amino acids long. CDR3 DNA sequence: TGTGCCAGCAGCAAAGCCCTAATTCCCTGGTTAGCGGGGATCACAGATACGCAGTATTTT. This encodes CASSKALIPWLAGITDTQYF.

V is TRBV6-1 and J is TRBJ2-7; D unresolved. Trimming cost V 2 bases and J 2 bases, with 10 bases left between them. Germline V CDR1 and CDR2: MNHNS, SASEGT. The CDR3 spans 14 residues. The CDR3 spells CASSEYDGAYEQYF. As DNA, the CDR3 is TGTGCCAGCAGTGAATACGACGGAGCCTACGAGCAGTACTTC.

This clone was observed a few times. The CDR3 loop reads CAISPGQGAEAFF. The CDR3 DNA is TGTGCCATCAGTCCGGGACAGGGGGCTGAAGCTTTCTTT. The V and J genes are TRBV10-3 and TRBJ1-1; 11 nucleotides line up with TRBD1. This CDR3 is 13 amino acids long. V was clipped by 5 bases and J by 6 bases; unmatched bases: 2. Germline V gene lookup returns CDR1 ENHRY and CDR2 SYGVKD.

The chain carries TRBV4-1 and TRBJ2-1; 7 bases map to TRBD2. V trimming: 5 bases; J trimming: 4 bases; junction bases outside the gene matches: 8. The V gene's germline CDR1 is MGHRA and CDR2 YSYEKL. This CDR3 region has 15 residues. CDR3 coding DNA: TGCGCCAGCAGCATACGAGCGGGGCCGTACAATGAGCAGTTCTTC. Translated, it gives CASSIRAGPYNEQFF.

The chain employs TRBV6-1 and TRBJ2-6, with 10 bases lining up with TRBD1. The V segment lost 8 bases and the J segment 2 bases; nucleotides outside the gene matches: 3. The CDR3 is 15 residues long. CDR1 is MNHNS and CDR2 is SASEGT in the germline V gene. The DNA for the CDR3 is TGTGCCAGCGGACAGGGGGAACCTGGGGCCAACGTCCTGACTTTC. It translates to CASGQGEPGANVLTF.

This chain uses TRBV28 with TRBJ2-3; D is unresolved. The V end was cut by 5 bases, the J end by 0 bases, with 15 bases between. Per germline, CDR1 MDHEN and CDR2 SYDVKM. There are 16 residues in the CDR3. In nucleotides, the CDR3 is TGTGCCAGCAGTCCGTTTGGGCAGACGAGCACAGATACGCAGTATTTT. Residues: CASSPFGQTSTDTQYF.

V usage is TRBV7-9 and J usage is TRBJ2-2; no clear D gene. Germline loops: CDR1 SEHNR, CDR2 FQNEAQ (reference sequence). The CDR3 has 13 residues. The germline V and J ends were trimmed by 8 bases and 2 bases, with 9 bases remaining between them. The CDR3 DNA reads TGTGCCAGCGGCCTCCTCAACACCGGGGAGCTGTTTTTT. As protein: CASGLLNTGELFF.

The table lists this clone with a count of one. The chain joins TRBV4-1 to TRBJ1-1; weak D call: TRBD1 (6 bases). The CDR3 is 17 amino acids. V was shortened by 0 bases and J by 6 bases, with 20 bases between the two germline ends. Germline CDR1 and CDR2: MGHRA and YSYEKL. CDR3 region: CASSQDWAGAQAAEAFF. As DNA, the CDR3 is TGCGCCAGCAGCCAAGATTGGGCAGGGGCCCAGGCGGCTGAAGCTTTCTTT.

The rearrangement joins TRBV6-5 to TRBJ1-5; D uncertain. The CDR3 is made up of 13 amino acids. The V gene lost 7 bases and the J gene lost 0 bases, with 7 bases spanning the gap. CDR1 and CDR2 from the germline V gene are MNHEY and SVGAGI. This CDR3 is CASTEYSNQPQHF. The CDR3 region has the DNA TGTGCCAGCACGGAGTATAGCAATCAGCCCCAGCATTTT.

The rearrangement links TRBV4-1 to TRBJ2-7; 9 bases fit TRBD1. Per germline, CDR1 MGHRA and CDR2 YSYEKL. This CDR3 contains 15 residues. The ends lost 2 bases at V and 4 bases at J; junction bases unmatched: 6. CDR3 nucleotide sequence: TGCGCCAGCAGCCAATCCCGGGACAGGGCATACGAGCAGTACTTC. Translating gives CASSQSRDRAYEQYF.

The rearrangement joins TRBV9 to TRBJ1-2; D might be TRBD1 (6 bases). V shed 4 bases and J shed 7 bases, with 17 bases lying between them. Germline V gives CDR1 SGDLS, CDR2 YYNGEE. The CDR3 length is 14 residues. CDR3 in DNA: TGTGCCAGCAGCTCCCAACAGGGAGCCGGTGGCTACACCTTC. It is translated as CASSSQQGAGGYTF.

The V gene is TRBV13, the J gene TRBJ2-1, with D possibly matching TRBD2 (7 bases). V lost 3 bases to trimming and J lost 0 bases, with 12 bases between them. Germline V gives CDR1 PRHDT, CDR2 FYEKMQ (reference sequence). The CDR3 consists of 16 residues. This CDR3 reads CASSLGGGPSYNEQFF. DNA for the CDR3: TGTGCCAGCAGCTTGGGCGGGGGCCCCTCCTACAATGAGCAGTTCTTC.

This clone has just one count. This chain uses TRBV7-8 with TRBJ2-5; possible D gene TRBD2, 5 bases. The V and J ends lost 0 bases and 1 base respectively, with 6 bases between them. Germline V gene lookup returns CDR1 SGHVS and CDR2 FQNEAQ. The CDR3 runs to 14 residues. CDR3 in amino acids: CASSLAGLQETQYF. CDR3 DNA: TGTGCCAGCAGCTTAGCTGGACTCCAAGAGACCCAGTACTTC.